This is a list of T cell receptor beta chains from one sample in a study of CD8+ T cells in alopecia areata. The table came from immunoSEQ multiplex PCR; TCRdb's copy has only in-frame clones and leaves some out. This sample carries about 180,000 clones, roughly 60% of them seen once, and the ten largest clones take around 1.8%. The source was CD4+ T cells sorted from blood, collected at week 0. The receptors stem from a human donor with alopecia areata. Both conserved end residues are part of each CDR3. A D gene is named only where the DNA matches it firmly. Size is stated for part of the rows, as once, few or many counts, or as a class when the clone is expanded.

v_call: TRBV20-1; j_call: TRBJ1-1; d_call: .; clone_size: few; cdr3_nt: TGCAGTGCTAGAGGACTGAATGAAGCTTTCTTT; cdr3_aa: CSARGLNEAFF
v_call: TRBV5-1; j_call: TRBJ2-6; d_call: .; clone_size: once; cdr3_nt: TGCGCCAGCAGTTCTAGGGGCTGGAGTCTAACTGGGGCCAACGTCCTGACTTTC; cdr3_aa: CASSSRGWSLTGANVLTF
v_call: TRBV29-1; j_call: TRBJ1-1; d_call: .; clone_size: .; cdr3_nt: TGCAGCGTTGAAAGTCTCCAGGGGAACACTGAAGCTTTCTTT; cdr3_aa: CSVESLQGNTEAFF
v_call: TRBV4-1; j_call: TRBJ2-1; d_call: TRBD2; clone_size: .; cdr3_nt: TGCGCCAACGACCCCTGGCTAGCGGGGGCCGCCAATGAGCAGTTCTTC; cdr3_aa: CANDPWLAGAANEQFF
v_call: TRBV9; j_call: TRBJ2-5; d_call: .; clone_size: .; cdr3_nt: TGTGCCAGCACCCCCGCGGGGGCACGGGAGACCCAGTACTTC; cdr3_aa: CASTPAGARETQYF
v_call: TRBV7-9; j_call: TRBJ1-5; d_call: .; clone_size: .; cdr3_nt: TGTGCCAGCAGCCCTCGTGATCAGCCCCAGCATTTT; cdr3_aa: CASSPRDQPQHF
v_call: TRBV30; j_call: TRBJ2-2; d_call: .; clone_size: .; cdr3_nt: TGTGCCTGGAGTCCCCGACCCGGGGAGCTGTTTTTT; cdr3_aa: CAWSPRPGELFF
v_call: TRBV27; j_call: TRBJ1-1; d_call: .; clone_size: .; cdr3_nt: TGTGCCAGCCAAAAGACCCTGAACACTGAAGCTTTCTTT; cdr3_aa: CASQKTLNTEAFF
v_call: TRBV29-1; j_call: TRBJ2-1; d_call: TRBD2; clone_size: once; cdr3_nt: TGCAGCGTTGAAGAGTCACTAGCGGGGGGGCCATACAATGAGCAGTTCTTC; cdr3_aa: CSVEESLAGGPYNEQFF
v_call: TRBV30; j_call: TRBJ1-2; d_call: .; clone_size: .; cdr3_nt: TGTGCCTGGAGTGTCCTCGTTAACAACTATGGCTACACCTTC; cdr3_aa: CAWSVLVNNYGYTF
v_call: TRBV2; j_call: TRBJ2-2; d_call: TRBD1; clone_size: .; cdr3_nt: TGTGCCACTACGGGACAGGGGAACACCGGGGAGCTGTTTTTT; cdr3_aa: CATTGQGNTGELFF
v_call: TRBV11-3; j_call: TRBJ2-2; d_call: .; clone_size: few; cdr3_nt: TGTGCCAGCAGCTTAGGATCGGTGGGCACCGGGGAGCTGTTTTTT; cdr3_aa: CASSLGSVGTGELFF
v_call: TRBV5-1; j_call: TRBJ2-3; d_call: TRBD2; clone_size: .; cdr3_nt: TGCGCCAGCCAACTAGCGGGAAGCGGGGATACGCAGTATTTT; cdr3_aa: CASQLAGSGDTQYF
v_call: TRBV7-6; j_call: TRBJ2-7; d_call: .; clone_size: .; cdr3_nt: TGTGCCAGCAGCTCCAGTAGCTCCTACGAGCAGTACTTC; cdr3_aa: CASSSSSSYEQYF
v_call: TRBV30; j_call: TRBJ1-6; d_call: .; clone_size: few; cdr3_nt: TGTGGAACACTCAAGGATAATTCACCCCTCCACTTT; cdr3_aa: CGTLKDNSPLHF
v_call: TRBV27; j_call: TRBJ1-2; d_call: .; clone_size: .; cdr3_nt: TGTGCCAGCAGTACAGGGCCGGGCTATGGCTACACCTTC; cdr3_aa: CASSTGPGYGYTF
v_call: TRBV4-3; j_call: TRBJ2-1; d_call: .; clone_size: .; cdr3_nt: TGCGCCAGCAGCCAAGGGCGCAATGAGCAGTTCTTC; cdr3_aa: CASSQGRNEQFF
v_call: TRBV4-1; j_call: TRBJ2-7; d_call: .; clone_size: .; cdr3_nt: TGCGCCAGCAGCCAAGATGACGAGCAGTACTTC; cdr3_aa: CASSQDDEQYF
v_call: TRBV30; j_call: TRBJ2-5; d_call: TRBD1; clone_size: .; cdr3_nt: TGTGCCACCACCAGGGGGACCCAAGAGACCCAGTACTTC; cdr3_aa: CATTRGTQETQYF
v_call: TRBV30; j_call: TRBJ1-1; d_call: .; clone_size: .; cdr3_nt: TGTGCCTGGGCCGGGCAAACTGAAGCTTTCTTT; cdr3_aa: CAWAGQTEAFF
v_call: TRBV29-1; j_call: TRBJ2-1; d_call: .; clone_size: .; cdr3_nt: TGCAGCGTTGAACCGCCAACAGCCTACAATGAGCAGTTCTTC; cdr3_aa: CSVEPPTAYNEQFF
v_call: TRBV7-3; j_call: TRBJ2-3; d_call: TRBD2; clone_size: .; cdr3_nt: TGTGCCAGCAGCCCTCATAGCGGGGGGCCAGATACGCAGTATTTT; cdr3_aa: CASSPHSGGPDTQYF
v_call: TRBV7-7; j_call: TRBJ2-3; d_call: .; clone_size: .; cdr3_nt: TGTGCCAGCAGCCCAACTACCGGCCCGGATACGCAGTATTTT; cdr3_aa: CASSPTTGPDTQYF
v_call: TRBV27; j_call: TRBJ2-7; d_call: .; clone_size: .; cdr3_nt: TGTGCCAGCAGTTTATCCATCGGGGGCTACGAGCAGTACTTC; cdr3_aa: CASSLSIGGYEQYF
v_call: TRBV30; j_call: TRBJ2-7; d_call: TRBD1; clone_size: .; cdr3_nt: TGTGCCTGGAGTGTACCCGGGGACAGGGTCCCCTACGAGCAGTACTTC; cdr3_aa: CAWSVPGDRVPYEQYF
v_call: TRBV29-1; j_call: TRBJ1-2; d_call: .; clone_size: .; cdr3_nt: TGCAGCGCTTGGTCGGGGGCGGACTATGGCTACACCTTC; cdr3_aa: CSAWSGADYGYTF
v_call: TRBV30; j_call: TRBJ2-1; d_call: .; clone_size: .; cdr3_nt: TGTGCCTGGAGTGTAATCGGGCCCAGTGGGAATGAGCAGTTCTTC; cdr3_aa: CAWSVIGPSGNEQFF
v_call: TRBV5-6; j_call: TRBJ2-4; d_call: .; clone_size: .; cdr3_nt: TGTGCCAGCAGCTTGGACGGAAACATTCAGTACTTC; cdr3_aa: CASSLDGNIQYF
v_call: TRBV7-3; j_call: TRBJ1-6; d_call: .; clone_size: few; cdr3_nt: TGTGCCAGCAGCTTAAGGCAGGGTGGGAATGATTCACCCCTCCACTTT; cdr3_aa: CASSLRQGGNDSPLHF
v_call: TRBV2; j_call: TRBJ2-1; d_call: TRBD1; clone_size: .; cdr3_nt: TGTGCCAGCAGTCTCGAAGGACAGGGCAATGAGCAGTTCTTC; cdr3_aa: CASSLEGQGNEQFF
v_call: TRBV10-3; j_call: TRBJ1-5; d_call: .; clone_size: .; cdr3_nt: TGTGCCATCAGTGAGTCCCGGGGGATTAGCAATCAGCCCCAGCATTTT; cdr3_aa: CAISESRGISNQPQHF
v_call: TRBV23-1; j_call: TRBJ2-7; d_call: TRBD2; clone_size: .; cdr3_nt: TGCGCCAGCACATTAGCGGGGGGTGGATCCTACGAGCAGTACTTC; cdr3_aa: CASTLAGGGSYEQYF
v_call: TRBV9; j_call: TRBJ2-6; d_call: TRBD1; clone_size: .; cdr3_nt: TGTGCCAGCGACCGACAGGGGACACAGAGCTCTGGGGCCAACGTCCTGACTTTC; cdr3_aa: CASDRQGTQSSGANVLTF
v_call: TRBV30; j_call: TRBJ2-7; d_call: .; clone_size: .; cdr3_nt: TGTGCCTGGAGTCCCCCGATGATAACCTGGGAGCAGTACTTC; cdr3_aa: CAWSPPMITWEQYF
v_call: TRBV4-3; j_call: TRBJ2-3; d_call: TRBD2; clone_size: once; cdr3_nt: TGCGCCAGCAGCCAAGTGGGCGGGGGGGGCAGAGGGAATACGCAGTATTTT; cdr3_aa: CASSQVGGGGRGNTQYF
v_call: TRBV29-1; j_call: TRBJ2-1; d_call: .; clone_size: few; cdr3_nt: TGCAGCGTCCTAACCTTGGACAGGGAGGGTGAGCAGTTCTTC; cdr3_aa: CSVLTLDREGEQFF
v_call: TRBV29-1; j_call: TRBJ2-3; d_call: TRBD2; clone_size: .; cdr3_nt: TGCAGCGTTCGAAGCGGGGGGGCAGATACGCAGTATTTT; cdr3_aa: CSVRSGGADTQYF
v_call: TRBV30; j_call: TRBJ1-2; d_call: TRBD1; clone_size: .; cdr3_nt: TGTGCCTGGAGTCCGGGACAGGGGGTTGGCTACACCTTC; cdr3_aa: CAWSPGQGVGYTF
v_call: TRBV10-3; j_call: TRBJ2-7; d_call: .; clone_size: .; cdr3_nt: TGTGCCATCAGTGAGGAGGGGGGGGTGCAGTACTTC; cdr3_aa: CAISEEGGVQYF
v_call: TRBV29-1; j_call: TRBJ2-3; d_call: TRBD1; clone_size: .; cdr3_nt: TGCAGCGTTGAAGACAGGGGGCGGACAGATACGCAGTATTTT; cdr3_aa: CSVEDRGRTDTQYF
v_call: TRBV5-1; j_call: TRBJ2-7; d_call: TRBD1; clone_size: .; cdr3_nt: TGCGCCAGCAGCTTGGTGGCAGGGGGACCCTACGAGCAGTACTTC; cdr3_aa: CASSLVAGGPYEQYF
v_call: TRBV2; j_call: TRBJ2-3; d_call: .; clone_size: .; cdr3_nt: TGTGCCAGCACCTCCGGGGATACGCAGTATTTT; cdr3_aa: CASTSGDTQYF
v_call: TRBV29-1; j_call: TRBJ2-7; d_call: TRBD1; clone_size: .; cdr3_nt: TGCAGCGTTGAGACCCCGGGACAGGGAGCCTACGAGCAGTACTTC; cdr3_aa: CSVETPGQGAYEQYF
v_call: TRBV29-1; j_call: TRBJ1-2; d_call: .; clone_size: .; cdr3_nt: TGCAGCGTCCCACAGGGACTCTATGGCTACACCTTC; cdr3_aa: CSVPQGLYGYTF
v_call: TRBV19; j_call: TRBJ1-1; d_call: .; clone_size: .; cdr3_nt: TGTGCCAGTAGTATTTCCAGGCTAGGGACTGAAGCTTTCTTT; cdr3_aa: CASSISRLGTEAFF
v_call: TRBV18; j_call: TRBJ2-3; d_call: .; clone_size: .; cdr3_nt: TGTGCCAGCTCACCCAGAGCGGGCCAAATCACAGATACGCAGTATTTT; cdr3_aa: CASSPRAGQITDTQYF
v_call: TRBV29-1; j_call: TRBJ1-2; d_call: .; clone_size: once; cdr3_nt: TGCAGCGTTGACGATGGCTACACCTTC; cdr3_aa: CSVDDGYTF
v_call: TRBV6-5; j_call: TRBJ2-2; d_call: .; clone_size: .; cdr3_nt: TGTGCCAGCAGCTTCAGGGCCGGGGAGCTGTTTTTT; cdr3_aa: CASSFRAGELFF
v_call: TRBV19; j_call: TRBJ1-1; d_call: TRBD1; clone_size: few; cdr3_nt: TGTGCCAGTAGTATGCGCGGGACAGGGTCTGTGGCTGAAGCTTTCTTT; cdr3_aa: CASSMRGTGSVAEAFF
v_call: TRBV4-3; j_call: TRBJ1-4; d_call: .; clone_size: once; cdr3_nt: TGCGCCAGCAGCCAAGATGCGAGACGTAATGAAAAACTGTTTTTT; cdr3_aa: CASSQDARRNEKLFF